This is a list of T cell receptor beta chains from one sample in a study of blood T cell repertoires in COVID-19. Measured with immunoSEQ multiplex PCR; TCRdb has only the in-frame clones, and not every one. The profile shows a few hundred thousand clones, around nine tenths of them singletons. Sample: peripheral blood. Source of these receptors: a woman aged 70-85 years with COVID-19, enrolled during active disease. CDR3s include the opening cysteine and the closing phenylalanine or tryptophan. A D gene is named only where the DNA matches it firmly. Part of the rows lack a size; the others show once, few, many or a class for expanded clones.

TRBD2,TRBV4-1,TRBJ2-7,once,CASSQDSGRARYEQYF,TGCGCCAGCAGCCAAGATAGCGGGAGGGCCCGGTACGAGCAGTACTTC
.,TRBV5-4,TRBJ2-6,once,CASSTDSGANVLTF,TGTGCCAGCAGTACTGACTCTGGGGCCAACGTCCTGACTTTC
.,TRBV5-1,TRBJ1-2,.,CASSLDPGSYGYTF,TGCGCCAGCAGCTTGGACCCCGGTAGCTATGGCTACACCTTC
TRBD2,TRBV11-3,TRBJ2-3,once,CASSSRTSGMTDTQYF,TGTGCCAGCAGCTCCCGGACTAGCGGGATGACAGATACGCAGTATTTT
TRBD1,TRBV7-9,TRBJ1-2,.,CASSRTGEDGYTF,TGTGCCAGCAGTCGGACAGGGGAAGATGGCTACACCTTC
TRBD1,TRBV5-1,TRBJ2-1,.,CASSLEGQGARGEQFF,TGCGCCAGCAGCTTGGAGGGACAGGGGGCGCGAGGTGAGCAGTTCTTC
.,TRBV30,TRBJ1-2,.,CAWSIGESYGYTF,TGTGCCTGGAGTATAGGGGAAAGCTATGGCTACACCTTC
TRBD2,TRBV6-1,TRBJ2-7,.,CASSEGPGLVYEQYF,TGTGCCAGCAGTGAAGGCCCGGGACTAGTATACGAGCAGTACTTC
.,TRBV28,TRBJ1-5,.,CATDEVNQPQHF,TGTGCCACCGACGAGGTTAATCAGCCCCAGCATTTT
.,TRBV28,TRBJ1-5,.,CASSRGGESQPQHF,TGTGCCAGCAGCCGAGGGGGGGAATCGCAGCCCCAGCATTTT
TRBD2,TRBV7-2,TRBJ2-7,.,CASSHSGREPYEQYF,TGTGCCAGCAGCCATAGCGGGAGAGAGCCCTACGAGCAGTACTTC
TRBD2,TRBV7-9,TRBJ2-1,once,CASSLGLAGSEQFF,TGTGCCAGCAGCCTGGGACTAGCGGGAAGTGAGCAGTTCTTC
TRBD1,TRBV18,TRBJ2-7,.,CASSLAPDRVEDEQYF,TGTGCCAGCTCACTTGCGCCCGACAGGGTGGAGGACGAGCAGTACTTC
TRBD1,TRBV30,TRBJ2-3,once,CAWNPGQGADTQYF,TGTGCCTGGAACCCGGGACAGGGGGCCGATACGCAGTATTTT
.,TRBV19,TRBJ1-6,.,CASSVARGLGGSLGSPLHF,TGTGCCAGTAGTGTCGCCCGCGGACTGGGCGGATCCTTGGGTTCACCCCTCCACTTT
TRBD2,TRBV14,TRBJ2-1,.,CASSQRSARRLAAYNEQFF,TGTGCCAGCAGCCAAAGATCCGCCCGAAGACTAGCGGCTTACAATGAGCAGTTCTTC
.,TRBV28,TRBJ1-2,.,CASRANRVNYGYTF,TGTGCCAGCCGAGCTAACAGGGTGAACTATGGCTACACCTTC
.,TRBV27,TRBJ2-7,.,CASKLLGPSEQYF,TGTGCCAGCAAGTTACTGGGGCCGTCGGAGCAGTACTTC
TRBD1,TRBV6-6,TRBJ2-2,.,CASRWRDRGNTGELFF,TGTGCCAGCAGATGGCGGGACAGGGGAAACACCGGGGAGCTGTTTTTT
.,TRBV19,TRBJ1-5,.,CASSRPGTFNQPQHF,TGTGCCAGTAGTCGCCCCGGGACATTCAATCAGCCCCAGCATTTT
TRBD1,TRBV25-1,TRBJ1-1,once,CATVSWTGNTEAFF,TGTGCCACCGTGTCGTGGACAGGGAACACTGAAGCTTTCTTT
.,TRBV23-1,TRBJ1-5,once,CASSQSSGVGQPQHF,TGCGCCAGCAGTCAATCGTCGGGGGTAGGGCAGCCCCAGCATTTT
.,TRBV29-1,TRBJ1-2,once,CSVEDRVGRGYTF,TGCAGCGTTGAAGATCGGGTCGGTCGAGGCTACACCTTC
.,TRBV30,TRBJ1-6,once,CAWSSQYNSPLHF,TGTGCCTGGAGTTCCCAATATAATTCACCCCTCCACTTT
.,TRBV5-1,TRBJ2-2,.,CASRALVAGAPLTANTGELFF,TGCGCCAGCAGGGCTCTGGTGGCGGGTGCTCCCCTTACTGCGAACACCGGGGAGCTGTTTTTT
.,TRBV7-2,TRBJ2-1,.,CASSLAGVNEQFF,TGTGCCAGCAGCTTAGCCGGGGTCAATGAGCAGTTCTTC
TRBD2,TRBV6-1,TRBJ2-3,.,CASSEALLAGAHDTQYF,TGTGCCAGCAGTGAAGCGCTTCTAGCGGGAGCTCATGATACGCAGTATTTT
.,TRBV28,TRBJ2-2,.,CASSFRLRGIPGELFF,TGTGCCAGCAGTTTCCGCCTTCGCGGGATCCCCGGGGAGCTGTTTTTT
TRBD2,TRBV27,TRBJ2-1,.,CASSRTRLAGGQVPYNEQFF,TGTGCCAGCAGCCGCACCCGACTAGCGGGAGGACAAGTCCCCTACAATGAGCAGTTCTTC
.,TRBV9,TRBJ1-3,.,CASSITPGSGNTIYF,TGTGCCAGCAGCATTACACCTGGCTCTGGAAACACCATATATTTT
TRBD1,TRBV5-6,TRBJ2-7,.,CASSPRDSINEQYF,TGTGCCAGCAGCCCTCGGGACAGTATCAACGAGCAGTACTTC
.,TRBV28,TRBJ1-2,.,CASRLMGGGQGDNGYTF,TGTGCCAGCAGACTCATGGGAGGGGGGCAGGGCGACAATGGCTACACCTTC
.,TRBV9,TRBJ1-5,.,CASSAQGTFSPQHF,TGTGCCAGCAGCGCACAGGGTACTTTCTCGCCCCAGCATTTT
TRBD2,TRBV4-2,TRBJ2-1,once,CASSQVGLAGSNEQFF,TGTGCCAGCAGCCAAGTCGGACTAGCGGGATCCAATGAGCAGTTCTTC
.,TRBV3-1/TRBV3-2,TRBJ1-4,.,CASSQDSPEKLFF,TGTGCCAGCAGCCAAGACTCCCCCGAAAAACTGTTTTTT
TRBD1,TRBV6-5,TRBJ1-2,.,CATLGGQGYGYTF,TGTGCCACCCTGGGAGGACAGGGATATGGCTACACCTTC
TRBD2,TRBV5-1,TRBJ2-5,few,CASSRGTSGRGETQYF,TGCGCCAGCAGCCGTGGGACAAGCGGGAGGGGAGAGACCCAGTACTTC
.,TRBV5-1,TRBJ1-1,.,CASSLGPREAFF,TGCGCCAGCAGCTTGGGGCCCCGTGAAGCTTTCTTT
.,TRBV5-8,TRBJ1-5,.,CASSRGLNNQPQHF,TGTGCCAGCAGCCGAGGGCTGAACAATCAGCCCCAGCATTTT
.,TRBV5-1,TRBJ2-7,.,CASSRRGEGDEQYF,TGCGCCAGCAGCCGTAGAGGGGAGGGGGACGAGCAGTACTTC